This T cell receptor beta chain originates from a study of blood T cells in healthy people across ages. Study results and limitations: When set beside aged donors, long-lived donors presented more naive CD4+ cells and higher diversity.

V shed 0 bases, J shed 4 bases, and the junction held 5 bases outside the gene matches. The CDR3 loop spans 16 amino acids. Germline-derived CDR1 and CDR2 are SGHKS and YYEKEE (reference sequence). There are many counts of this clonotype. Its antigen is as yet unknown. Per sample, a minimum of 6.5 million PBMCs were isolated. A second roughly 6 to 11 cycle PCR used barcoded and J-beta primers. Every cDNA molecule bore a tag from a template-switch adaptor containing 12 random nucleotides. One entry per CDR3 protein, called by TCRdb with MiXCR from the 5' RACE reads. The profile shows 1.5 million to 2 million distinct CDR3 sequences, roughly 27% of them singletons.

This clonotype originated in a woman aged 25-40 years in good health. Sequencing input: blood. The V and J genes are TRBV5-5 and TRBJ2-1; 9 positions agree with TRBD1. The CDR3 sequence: CASSLGLGTGYNEQFF. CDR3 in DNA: TGTGCCAGCAGCTTGGGTCTAGGGACAGGGTACAATGAGCAGTTCTTC.